This T cell receptor (beta chain) came from a study of shared clonotypes between healthy human individuals. Study-wide results and caveats: As a rule, naive subsets had a larger estimated richness than memory subsets. Donors were few, which limited the genetic and exposure-history diversity represented. The four-donor shared clonotypes exceeded non-shared clonotypes in generation probability, with non-shared ones scoring lower. Donor clonotype sharing was expected to depend on sequencing depth.

This CDR3 has 16 residues. Losses at the gene ends were 4 bases for V and 2 bases for J; bases not matched to a gene: 7. Germline CDR1 is PRHDT and CDR2 is FYEKMQ (reference sequence). On this clone: The antigen is unknown.

Some clones are missing from TCRdb's copy, which holds only in-frame ones; the method was immunoSEQ multiplex PCR. The sample holds around 2.5 million clones, 93% seen once. The sequence was collected from a man between 18 and 29 years old in good health. Some clones in this sample may be carry-over from other donors' samples. The chain is built from TRBV13 and TRBJ1-3; 8 bases agree with TRBD1. Sequencing was done on a sample of naive CD4+ T cells from PBMCs. The subset here: CD45RA+ positively selected. The CDR3 DNA reads TGTGCCAGCAGCTCACGACAGGGGCGGGCTGGAAACACCATATATTTT. Protein: CASSSRQGRAGNTIYF.